This T cell receptor (beta chain) originates from a study of cytomegalovirus exposure and HLA in healthy donors. Study results and limitations: Researchers had no immune exposure information except CMV serostatus available. Some segments of the V type, notably TRBV6-2 and TRBV6-3, were excluded as indistinguishable. A later analysis by the authors found several of the most significant clusters apparently linked to common viral pathogens.

To note about this clone: The antigen remains unidentified.

Both 60 Vbeta primers and 13 Jbeta primers went into the PCR. TCRdb's copy holds only in-frame clones and misses some; the assay was immunoSEQ multiplex PCR. The top ten hold 1% to 1.5% of the sample, which has approximately 190,000 clones, approximately 87% seen once. The V and J ends lost 7 bases and 1 base respectively, with 8 bases between them. The CDR3 sequence is 11 residues long. The germline gives CDR1 SQVTM, CDR2 ANQGSEA. The chain is built from TRBV29-1 and TRBJ2-7, with D possibly TRBD1 on 6 matching bases. The sequence was obtained from a man aged 25-40 years in good health and CMV-seronegative. Sequenced input: PBMCs. CDR3: CSAGQSYEQYF. For the CDR3, the DNA is TGCAGCGCCGGACAGTCCTACGAGCAGTACTTC.